This T cell receptor beta chain stems from a study of T cells in Graves' hyperthyroidism and ophthalmopathy. The wider study: It was at initial diagnosis, before any treatment, that peripheral blood was collected.

This clonotype appeared once. RNA transcripts gave rise to amplified TCR beta CDR3 regions. The TCR CDR3 was amplified in a first-round RT-PCR using the HTBI primer set. MiXCR, applied by TCRdb to the multiplex PCR reads, yields one record per CDR3 protein. The profile shows some 580,000 distinct CDR3 sequences, more than 15% of them singletons. V gave up 2 bases and J gave up 0 bases, with 13 bases separating them. Germline V gene lookup returns CDR1 MNHEY and CDR2 SVGEGT. This CDR3 spans 17 amino acids. Sequences were obtained from blood. This chain connects TRBV6-2 or TRBV6-3 to TRBJ1-4; D is undetermined. This receptor was identified in a middle-aged woman with Graves' ophthalmopathy. CDR3 nucleotide sequence: TGTGCCAGCAGTTACCGTGTGCGCCCAGCAACTAATGAAAAACTGTTTTTT. It translates to CASSYRVRPATNEKLFF.